This T cell receptor beta chain was retrieved from a study of blood T cell repertoires in COVID-19 (dated by TCRdb to 2020 to 2021). Looking at the study overall: Samples covering the acute and convalescent phases of COVID-19 were provided by collaborators in the United States, Italy and Spain. The prospective study material was composed of cDNA or gDNA derived from T cells, B-cell-depleted T cells, or PBMCs. Deeply sampled blood TCRbeta repertoires from subjects exposed to, actively infected with, or recovered from COVID-19 were included in the dataset. The repertoires were made available in a free public database intended to serve as a resource for research on the immune response to SARS-CoV-2. Samples came from the ongoing ImmuneRACE study (first 160 participants) plus 1,254 subjects from 6 global collaborators. Nearly every sample came with metadata listing a de-identified subject ID, COVID-19 status, age in years and sex. Where available, HLA class I and class II types were obtained from metadata supplied by the sample provider rather than from assay-based typing. Broader findings and caveats from the paper: How much clinical and demographic metadata was included differed by source and by participant, and the metadata was provided uncurated.

In Seattle, one collaborating source enrolled patients while the infection was active and tracked those patients longitudinally over the course of disease. Collaborating institutions collected whole blood in K2EDTA tubes following their own protocols. For TCRbeta analysis, collaborators shipped samples in one of three forms: frozen whole blood, isolated PBMCs, or DNA extracted from either of those sample types. The immunoSEQ Assay, a bias-controlled multiplex PCR, was used to amplify TCRbeta CDR3 regions from genomic DNA. The study's processing was this. The number of nucleated cells in each sample was estimated from the amplification of reference gene primers within the assay. Sequence reads were collapsed and filtered to measure the absolute abundance of every unique TCRbeta CDR3 rearrangement. For each sample, productive Simpson clonality was calculated by taking the square root of Simpson's diversity index across productive rearrangements. Sourced from immuneACCESS, this table was stored by TCRdb with only in-frame sequences that have V and J called. A share of the clones is absent; for the studies checked, an unresolved V gene accounts for under half, and the remainder has no known explanation. That table gives V, J and clone size, and the DNA gave D and trimming. Here the sample has 55,000 or so clones; about three quarters occur a single time. The ten largest clones add up to roughly a fifth of the sample.

V lost 4 bases and J lost 4 bases, and the count of bases not matched to a germline gene is 7. CDR1 and CDR2 were assigned from the germline V gene as SGHRS and YFSETQ. Inclusive of the bounding cysteine and phenylalanine, the CDR3 is 14 residues long. The sequence is cut down to CDR3 DNA, 42 bases in frame from base 1. Notes on this clone: The antigen this receptor binds is unknown. It has no much larger one-base neighbor in the sample; base qualities were not kept.

This receptor was identified in a young man with COVID-19, enrolled during active disease. Sequences were obtained from peripheral blood. The chain is encoded by TRBV5-1 joined to TRBJ1-1, with 7 junctional bases fitting TRBD1. Read as DNA, the sequence is TGCGCCAGCAGCCTCCGCCCAGGGGGCACTGAAGCTTTCTTT. Translated, this gives CASSLRPGGTEAFF. When the CDR3 is completed using the reference TRBV5-1 and TRBJ1-1 genes on either side, the full variable domain is KAGVTQTPRYLIKTRGQQVTLSCSPISGHRSVSWYQQTPGQGLQFLFEYFSETQRNKGNFPGRFSGRQFSNSRSEMNVSTLELGDSALYLCASSLRPGGTEAFFGQGTRLTVV.